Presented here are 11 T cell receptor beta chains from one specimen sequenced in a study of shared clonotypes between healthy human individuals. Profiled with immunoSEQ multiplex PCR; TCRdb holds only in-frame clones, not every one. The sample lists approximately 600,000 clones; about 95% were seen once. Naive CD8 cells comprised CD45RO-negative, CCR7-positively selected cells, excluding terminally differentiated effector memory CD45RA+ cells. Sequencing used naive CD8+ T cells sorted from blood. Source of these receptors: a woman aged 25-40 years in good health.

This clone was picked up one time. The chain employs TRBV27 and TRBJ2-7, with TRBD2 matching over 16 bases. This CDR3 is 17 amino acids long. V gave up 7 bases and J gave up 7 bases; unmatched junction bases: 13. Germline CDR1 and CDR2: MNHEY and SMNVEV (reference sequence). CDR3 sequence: CASKPGLAGGPLGEQYF. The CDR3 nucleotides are TGTGCCAGCAAACCGGGACTAGCGGGAGGGCCTCTGGGTGAGCAGTACTTC.

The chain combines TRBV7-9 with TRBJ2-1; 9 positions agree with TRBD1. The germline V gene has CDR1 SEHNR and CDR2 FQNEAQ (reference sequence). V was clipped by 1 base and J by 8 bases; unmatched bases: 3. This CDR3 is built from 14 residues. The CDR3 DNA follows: TGTGCCAGCAGCTTAGGGGACAGGGCCCATGAGCAGTTCTTC. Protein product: CASSLGDRAHEQFF. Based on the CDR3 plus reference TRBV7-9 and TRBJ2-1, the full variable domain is DTGVSQNPRHKITKRGQNVTFRCDPISEHNRLYWYRQTLGQGPEFLTYFQNEAQLEKSRLLSDRFSAERPKGSFSTLEIQRTEQGDSAMYLCASSLGDRAHEQFFGPGTRLTVL.

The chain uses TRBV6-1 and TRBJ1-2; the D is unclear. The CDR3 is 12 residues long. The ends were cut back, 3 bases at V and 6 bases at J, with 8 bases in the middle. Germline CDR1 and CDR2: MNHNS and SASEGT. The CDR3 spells CASSDSSHGYTF. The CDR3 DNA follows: TGTGCCAGCAGTGATTCGTCCCATGGCTACACCTTC.

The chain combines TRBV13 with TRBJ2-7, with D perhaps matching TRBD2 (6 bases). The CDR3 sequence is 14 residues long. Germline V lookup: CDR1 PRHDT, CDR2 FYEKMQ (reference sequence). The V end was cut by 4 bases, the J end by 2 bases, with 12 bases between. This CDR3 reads CASSWGDSAYEQYF. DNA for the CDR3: TGTGCCAGCAGCTGGGGGGACTCCGCCTACGAGCAGTACTTC.

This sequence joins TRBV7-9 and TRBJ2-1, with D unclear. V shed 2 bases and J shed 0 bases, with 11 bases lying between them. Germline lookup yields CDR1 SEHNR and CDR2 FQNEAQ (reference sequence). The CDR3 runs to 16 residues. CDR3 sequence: CASSLIFGSSYNEQFF. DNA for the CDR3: TGTGCCAGCAGCTTAATTTTTGGAAGCTCCTACAATGAGCAGTTCTTC.

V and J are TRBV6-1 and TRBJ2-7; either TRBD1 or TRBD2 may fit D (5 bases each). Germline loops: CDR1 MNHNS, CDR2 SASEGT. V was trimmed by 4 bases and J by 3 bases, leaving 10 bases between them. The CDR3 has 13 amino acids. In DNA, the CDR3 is TGTGCCAGCAGTGGCCGGGACGGCTACGAGCAGTACTTC. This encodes CASSGRDGYEQYF.

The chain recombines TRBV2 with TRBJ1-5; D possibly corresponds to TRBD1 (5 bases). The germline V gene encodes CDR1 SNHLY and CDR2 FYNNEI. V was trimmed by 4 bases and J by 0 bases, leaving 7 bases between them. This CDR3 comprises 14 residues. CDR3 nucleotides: TGTGCCAGCAGTGGACAGTTTAGCAATCAGCCCCAGCATTTT. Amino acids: CASSGQFSNQPQHF.

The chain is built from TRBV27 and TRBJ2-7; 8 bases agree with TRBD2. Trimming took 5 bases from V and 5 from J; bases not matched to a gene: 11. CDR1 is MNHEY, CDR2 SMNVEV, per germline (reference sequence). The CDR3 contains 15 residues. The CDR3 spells CASSPSLAGTHEQYF. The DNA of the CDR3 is TGTGCCAGCAGTCCGTCCCTAGCGGGTACCCACGAGCAGTACTTC.

CDR3 sequence (DNA): TGTGCCAGCAGCCGCTTGGTTGGGGGGGAGGGTTACAATGAGCAGTTCTTC. This encodes CASSRLVGGEGYNEQFF. This rearrangement joins TRBV4-2 to TRBJ2-1; TRBD2 aligns across 7 bases. With 4 bases clipped from V and 4 bases from J, the junction kept 13 bases outside the gene matches. In germline, CDR1 is LGHNA, CDR2 YNFKEQ. This CDR3 is 17 amino acids long.

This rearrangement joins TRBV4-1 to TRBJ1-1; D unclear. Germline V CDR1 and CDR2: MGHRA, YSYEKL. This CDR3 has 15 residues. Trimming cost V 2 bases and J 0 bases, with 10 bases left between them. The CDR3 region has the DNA TGCGCCAGCAGCCAACTCCTAAACATGAACACTGAAGCTTTCTTT. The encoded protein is CASSQLLNMNTEAFF.

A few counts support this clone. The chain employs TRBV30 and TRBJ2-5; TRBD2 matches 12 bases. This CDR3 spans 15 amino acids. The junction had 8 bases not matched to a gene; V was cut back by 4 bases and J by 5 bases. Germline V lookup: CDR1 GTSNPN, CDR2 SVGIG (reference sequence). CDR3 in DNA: TGTGCCTGGAACCTAGCGGGAGGGCCGGGGGAGACCCAGTACTTC. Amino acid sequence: CAWNLAGGPGETQYF.